This TCR beta chain came from a study of PD-1 blockade in classical Hodgkin lymphoma (dated by TCRdb to 2018 to 2020). About the investigation overall: A peripheral blood immune signature of response to PD-1 blockade in classical Hodgkin lymphoma was defined using TCR beta sequencing and CyTOF. The full study reports these points: The study was limited to a single clinical trial cohort, and causes of repertoire differences, possibly disease activity or prior therapy, remained undefined. Baseline TCR diversity was reported as lower in newly diagnosed patients than in healthy donors, and lower still in relapsed/refractory patients.

What the time point label conveys for this sample: newly diagnosed, previously untreated cHL patient sample. Using a Miltenyi CD4+ T cell isolation kit, CD4+ T cells were purified from thawed PBMCs through magnetic negative selection. As a comparison group for the relapsed/refractory trial patients, PBMCs were sequenced from patients with newly diagnosed, previously untreated classical Hodgkin lymphoma. Peripheral blood was collected in 8 mL Vacutainer Cell Preparation Tubes, from which PBMCs were isolated by centrifugation and then cryopreserved. Purified CD4+ and CD8+ fractions were prepared only for cases in which an additional PBMC sample was available. Magnetically labelled cells were depleted on LS columns in a quadroMACS separator, and the flow-through was collected as the purified fraction. The Qiagen DNeasy kit was used to extract genomic DNA both from unsorted PBMCs and from the negatively selected CD4+ and CD8+ fractions. TCR beta CDR3 regions were amplified by immunoSEQ multiplex PCR using primers annealing to V and J segments. A synthetic immune receptor repertoire was used to minimize amplification bias, and remaining bias was computationally removed after sequencing. The authors' analysis ran thus. Repertoire diversity was quantified as the Shannon entropy index using custom Python scripts. Unsorted, CD4+ and CD8+ repertoires were analyzed separately, except for combined analyses in which CD4+ and CD8+ sequences were merged in silico. The source is immuneACCESS, and TCRdb retained only in-frame sequences with V and J called. Part of the clones is not carried over; for the studies checked, unresolved V genes explain less than half of this, and the remainder is unexplained. The V and J calls and clone size are taken from that table; D and trimming were inferred from the DNA. This sample comprises about 32,000 clones, about 85% of them detected only once. The ten largest make up 0.95% to 1.5% of the sample.

As for this clone: This clone's antigen is unknown. No base-level quality is on record; no much larger clone is a single base apart.

V drops 7 bases and J drops 2 bases, leaving 15 bases in between. CDR1 and CDR2 are drawn from the germline V gene: MDHEN, SYDVKM. Its CDR3 holds 14 amino acids, cysteine through phenylalanine. The kept DNA is CDR3 alone, 42 bases in frame from the first base. The sequence was collected from a human donor with classical Hodgkin lymphoma. The sequencing sample was made of CD4+ T cells from blood. The V gene is TRBV28 and the J gene is TRBJ2-7; a tentative D match to TRBD2 spans 5 bases. The sequenced DNA: TGTGCCAGCAAAAAGGAGGACTGGACCTACGAGCAGTACTTC. This codes for CASKKEDWTYEQYF.